What follows is one TCR beta chain and its context. Its antigen is as yet unknown. Using immunoSEQ multiplex PCR, the repertoire was profiled, and TCRdb retains in-frame clones only, with some absent. The sample carries around 94,000 clones, about 78% recorded once. The CDR3 is 15 amino acids. Germline V CDR1 and CDR2: MGHRA, YSYEKL. Trimming pared 2 bases from V and 1 base from J, leaving 11 bases between. The data were obtained in a study of Ad26.COV2.S vaccination and SARS-CoV-2 variants. Findings and caveats of the study: Compared with placebo recipients, vaccine recipients had higher spike-specific TCR breadth.

The chain couples TRBV4-1 to TRBJ1-1, with D unresolved. Material: peripheral blood, obtained after recovery from COVID-19. The clonotype comes from a human donor who had recovered from COVID-19. DNA for the CDR3: TGCGCCAGCAGCCAACGGCTGGTCCCGAACACTGAAGCTTTCTTT. Its translation is CASSQRLVPNTEAFF.